These T cell receptor beta chains were read from a single sample in a study of control samples from healthy donors and cancer patients. The assay was immunoSEQ multiplex PCR, and TCRdb's table has in-frame clones only and misses some. The table shows around 120,000 clones, with more than 85% occurring only once. The sequencing input was PBMCs. These receptors all come from a man aged 45-65 years with head and neck cancer. The CDR3 runs from the conserved cysteine through the conserved F or W. The D gene is left open where the match is weak. Clone sizes are given selectively: once, few, many, or a class where the clone is expanded.

size: .
V: TRBV7-9
D: .
J: TRBJ2-1
CDR3: CASSREWGNEQFF
DNA: TGTGCCAGCAGCCGGGAGTGGGGCAATGAGCAGTTCTTC

size: .
V: TRBV7-2
D: TRBD1
J: TRBJ1-2
CDR3: CASSKSDRSGYTF
DNA: TGTGCCAGCAGCAAGTCGGACAGGAGTGGCTACACCTTC

size: few
V: TRBV20-1
D: .
J: TRBJ1-1
CDR3: CSARGEVEAFF
DNA: TGCAGTGCTAGAGGAGAAGTTGAAGCTTTCTTT

size: .
V: TRBV7-9
D: .
J: TRBJ2-5
CDR3: CASSWGDSRSETQYF
DNA: TGTGCCAGCAGCTGGGGGGACAGTAGGAGCGAGACCCAGTACTTC

size: .
V: TRBV5-1
D: .
J: TRBJ1-1
CDR3: CASSVGLEGTEAFF
DNA: TGCGCCAGCAGCGTCGGACTGGAGGGCACTGAAGCTTTCTTT

size: .
V: TRBV4-2
D: .
J: TRBJ1-1
CDR3: CASSHPDGGRTEAFF
DNA: TGTGCCAGCAGCCACCCCGACGGTGGGCGCACTGAAGCTTTCTTT

size: .
V: TRBV6-2/TRBV6-3
D: TRBD2
J: TRBJ2-3
CDR3: CASRPRGGRDTQYF
DNA: TGTGCCAGCAGGCCTCGGGGGGGCCGGGATACGCAGTATTTT

size: .
V: TRBV7-8
D: .
J: TRBJ1-1
CDR3: CASSFLGGTEAFF
DNA: TGTGCCAGCAGCTTTCTGGGGGGCACTGAAGCTTTCTTT

size: .
V: TRBV7-3
D: .
J: TRBJ2-1
CDR3: CASSLLGRSNEQFF
DNA: TGTGCCAGCAGCTTGTTGGGGAGGTCCAATGAGCAGTTCTTC

size: .
V: TRBV15
D: .
J: TRBJ1-5
CDR3: CATSREGGTNQPQHF
DNA: TGTGCCACCAGCAGAGAAGGGGGGACCAATCAGCCCCAGCATTTT

size: .
V: TRBV28
D: .
J: TRBJ1-2
CDR3: CASSLTTGDGYTF
DNA: TGTGCCAGCAGTCTAACCACGGGGGACGGCTACACCTTC

size: .
V: TRBV19
D: .
J: TRBJ1-6
CDR3: CASSIGGTRNSPLHF
DNA: TGTGCCAGTAGTATCGGGGGGACAAGGAATTCACCCCTCCACTTT

size: .
V: TRBV5-6
D: TRBD1
J: TRBJ1-3
CDR3: CASSRTGSGNTIYF
DNA: TGTGCCAGCAGCCGGACAGGGTCTGGAAACACCATATATTTT

size: .
V: TRBV28
D: .
J: TRBJ1-2
CDR3: CASSFVGNYGYTF
DNA: TGTGCCAGCAGTTTCGTAGGCAACTATGGCTACACCTTC

size: few
V: TRBV30
D: TRBD1
J: TRBJ2-1
CDR3: CAWSGDSRNEQFF
DNA: TGTGCCTGGTCAGGGGACAGTAGGAATGAGCAGTTCTTC

size: .
V: TRBV7-9
D: .
J: TRBJ1-2
CDR3: CASSPPNYGYTF
DNA: TGTGCCAGCAGCCCCCCTAACTATGGCTACACCTTC

size: .
V: TRBV5-4
D: .
J: TRBJ1-1
CDR3: CASSFNGAGGDTEAFF
DNA: TGTGCCAGCAGCTTTAACGGGGCGGGTGGAGACACTGAAGCTTTCTTT

size: .
V: TRBV30
D: .
J: TRBJ1-3
CDR3: CAWREGVWGNTIYF
DNA: TGTGCCTGGAGAGAGGGGGTTTGGGGAAACACCATATATTTT

size: .
V: TRBV7-9
D: .
J: TRBJ1-1
CDR3: CASSLSKDTEAFF
DNA: TGTGCCAGCAGCTTATCTAAGGACACTGAAGCTTTCTTT

size: .
V: TRBV7-6
D: TRBD2
J: TRBJ2-1
CDR3: CASSLASGGSEQFF
DNA: TGTGCCAGCAGCTTGGCTAGCGGGGGGTCTGAGCAGTTCTTC

size: .
V: TRBV19
D: .
J: TRBJ1-4
CDR3: CASSIGDVKNEKLFF
DNA: TGTGCCAGTAGTATAGGGGACGTCAAGAATGAAAAACTGTTTTTT

size: .
V: TRBV7-6
D: .
J: TRBJ2-5
CDR3: CASSQSRGTQETQYF
DNA: TGTGCCAGCAGCCAAAGTCGGGGGACCCAAGAGACCCAGTACTTC

size: .
V: TRBV11-1
D: .
J: TRBJ2-1
CDR3: CASSSWGGADNEQFF
DNA: TGTGCCAGCAGCTCCTGGGGGGGGGCAGACAATGAGCAGTTCTTC

size: .
V: TRBV4-2
D: TRBD2
J: TRBJ2-7
CDR3: CASSQDPTSGGIFYEQYF
DNA: TGTGCCAGCAGCCAAGACCCAACTAGCGGGGGAATCTTCTACGAGCAGTACTTC

size: .
V: TRBV3-1/TRBV3-2
D: .
J: TRBJ1-2
CDR3: CASSQSGDYGYTF
DNA: TGTGCCAGCAGCCAATCAGGGGACTATGGCTACACCTTC

size: .
V: TRBV7-2
D: TRBD1
J: TRBJ1-4
CDR3: CASSLARQGGEKLFF
DNA: TGTGCCAGCAGCTTAGCTAGACAGGGGGGGGAAAAACTGTTTTTT